Listed here are 20 T cell receptor beta chains from one sample, sequenced in a study of blood T cells in healthy people across ages (dated by TCRdb to between 2014 and 2017). Library preparation employed 5' RACE. For sequencing, an Illumina HiSeq 2500 was employed. A second PCR of roughly 7 to 11 cycles was performed with a sample-barcoded 5' primer and a J-beta primer mix. TCRdb applied fastp at Q25 and MiXCR to the public reads, then kept only in-frame beta chains. Rows merge per CDR3 protein into single entries with the most common DNA and genes. This sample has approximately 850,000 distinct CDR3 sequences in its table, and nearly 60% of those were observed once. The biggest ten clones account for 22% of the sample. Sequenced input: blood. These receptors were taken from a man younger than 40 in good health.

J is TRBJ2-2 and V is TRBV12-5, with D unresolved. CDR3 length equals 13 residues. The V and J ends lost 0 bases and 6 bases respectively, with 5 bases between them. Germline V CDR1 and CDR2: LGHNT, FRNRAP. The CDR3 nucleotides read TGTGCTAGTGGTTTGGTAGGATCCGGGGAGCTGTTTTTT. This codes for CASGLVGSGELFF.

The gene calls are TRBV2 and TRBJ2-5; 15 nucleotides agree with TRBD2. V shed 7 bases, J shed 11 bases, and the junction held 11 bases outside the gene matches. Looked up from germline, CDR1 is SNHLY and CDR2 is FYNNEI. CDR3 length equals 15 residues. CDR3 in DNA: TGTGCCAGCATGGTGGGACTAGCGGGAGGTGGTGAGCAGTACTTC. Translation: CASMVGLAGGGEQYF.

This clonotype has only a few counts. The V gene is TRBV27, the J gene TRBJ1-2; 9 positions match TRBD1. Trimming took 8 bases from V and 4 from J; bases not matched to a gene: 17. CDR1 and CDR2 (germline): MNHEY, SMNVEV (reference sequence). The CDR3 sequence is 17 residues long. The chain's CDR3 is CASPLKDRGRPPYGYTF. The DNA for the CDR3 is TGTGCCAGCCCTTTAAAGGACAGGGGACGGCCTCCCTATGGCTACACCTTC.

This sequence joins TRBV10-3 and TRBJ1-3; 9 bases line up with TRBD1. CDR3 length equals 13 residues. Germline lookup yields CDR1 ENHRY and CDR2 SYGVKD. Trimming took 4 bases from V and 10 from J; bases not matched to a gene: 5. CDR3 DNA sequence: TGTGCCATCAGTGTCCCGGGACAGGGAACCATATATTTT. Amino acid sequence: CAISVPGQGTIYF.

In its sample, this clonotype was seen a few times. The chain uses TRBV20-1 and TRBJ2-7; 8 nucleotides align to TRBD2. CDR1 and CDR2 (germline): DFQATT, SNEGSKA (reference sequence). The CDR3 is made up of 13 amino acids. The junction had 7 bases not matched to a gene; V was cut back by 5 bases and J by 4 bases. As DNA, the CDR3 is TGCAGTGCTGATAGCGGGGAGTCTTACGAGCAGTACTTC. It yields the protein CSADSGESYEQYF.

J is TRBJ2-7 and V is TRBV2; perhaps D is TRBD1 or TRBD2 (5 bases each). Germline CDR1 and CDR2: SNHLY and FYNNEI. This CDR3 has 14 amino acids. V was clipped by 4 bases and J by 0 bases, with 10 bases between them. The CDR3 DNA follows: TGTGCCAGCAGTGGGGACGCCAGCTCCTACGAGCAGTACTTC. This translates into CASSGDASSYEQYF.

V usage is TRBV12-3 or TRBV12-4 and J usage is TRBJ2-5; 7 bases are shared with TRBD2. Unmatched junction bases numbered 4, after V lost 6 bases and J lost 0 bases. The CDR3 runs to 14 residues. The CDR3 region is CASSRGLDQETQYF. The CDR3, as DNA: TGTGCCAGCAGCCGTGGACTAGACCAAGAGACCCAGTACTTC.

This clonotype was observed a few times. The CDR3 DNA is TGTGCCAGCAGCCCGACCGGGACAGGGGGCTATGGCTACACCTTC. Its protein product is CASSPTGTGGYGYTF. The chain recombines TRBV7-9 with TRBJ1-2, with 11 bases fitting TRBD1. Germline assignment: CDR1 SEHNR and CDR2 FQNEAQ (reference sequence). This CDR3 spans 15 amino acids. J lost 4 bases, V lost 5 bases, and 6 bases had no gene match.

This clonotype was observed a handful of times. The gene calls are TRBV4-3 and TRBJ2-7; tentatively, D is TRBD1 or TRBD2 (5 bases each). The CDR3 has 15 residues. Deletions cut 1 base from V and 0 bases from J, with 10 bases between. CDR1 and CDR2 (germline): LGHNA, YSLEER. DNA for the CDR3: TGCGCCAGCAGCCAAGTCCCGGGACCCTCCTACGAGCAGTACTTC. Its protein product is CASSQVPGPSYEQYF.

J is TRBJ2-6 and V is TRBV5-1; possibly TRBD1 for D (6 bases). V shed 1 base and J shed 0 bases, with 14 bases lying between them. CDR3 length equals 18 residues. Germline V gene sequence: CDR1 SGHRS, CDR2 YFSETQ. CDR3 residues: CASSLLDGTISGANVLTF. CDR3 nucleotide sequence: TGCGCCAGCAGCTTGCTGGACGGGACAATCTCTGGGGCCAACGTCCTGACTTTC. Based on the CDR3 plus reference TRBV5-1 and TRBJ2-6, the full variable domain is KAGVTQTPRYLIKTRGQQVTLSCSPISGHRSVSWYQQTPGQGLQFLFEYFSETQRNKGNFPGRFSGRQFSNSRSEMNVSTLELGDSALYLCASSLLDGTISGANVLTFGAGSRLTVL.

This clonotype was seen a handful of times. This chain uses TRBV10-3 with TRBJ2-7, with D tentatively TRBD1 (6 bases). Trimming removed 3 bases at V and 3 bases at J, with 21 bases between. CDR1 is ENHRY and CDR2 is SYGVKD in the germline V gene. The CDR3 has 17 amino acids. The CDR3 DNA is TGTGCCATCAGTGACTCGACGTTCGACAGGAGTTACTACGAGCAGTACTTC. This sequence encodes CAISDSTFDRSYYEQYF.

V and J are TRBV29-1 and TRBJ2-7, with D perhaps assigned TRBD1 or TRBD2 (6 bases each). Per the germline V gene, CDR1 is SQVTM and CDR2 is ANQGSEA. The V end lost 4 bases, the J end lost 1 base, and 14 bases lay between the germline ends. The CDR3 is 14 amino acids. The CDR3: CSVVGGSGSYEQYF. The CDR3 DNA reads as TGCAGCGTTGTGGGGGGCAGTGGATCCTACGAGCAGTACTTC.

This clonotype occurred a few times. The gene calls are TRBV4-3 and TRBJ2-7; 7 bases line up with TRBD1. The CDR3 length is 15 residues. The germline gives CDR1 LGHNA, CDR2 YSLEER. The trim removed 0 bases at V and 2 bases at J, leaving 4 bases unmatched. The DNA for the CDR3 is TGCGCCAGCAGCCAAGATCGCCAGGGGGCCTACGAGCAGTACTTC. Translated: CASSQDRQGAYEQYF.

The CDR3 reads CASSGTTGVDEQYF. In DNA, the CDR3 is TGTGCCAGCAGTGGAACGACAGGGGTTGACGAGCAGTACTTC. The rearrangement uses TRBV25-1 and TRBJ2-7; 8 positions match TRBD1. The CDR3 has 14 amino acids. V lost 4 bases, J lost 5 bases, and 7 bases stayed unmatched. Per germline, CDR1 MGHDK and CDR2 SYGVNS.

The chain joins TRBV12-3 or TRBV12-4 to TRBJ2-4, with 12 bases that match TRBD2. Judging by the DNA end, TRBJ2-7 fits better; the J call may be wrong. The CDR3 has 17 residues. CDR3 sequence reads: CASSQTALTSGGYEQYF. CDR3 nucleotides: TGTGCCAGCAGCCAAACCGCCTTGACTAGCGGGGGATACGAGCAGTACTTC.

This chain links TRBV13 with TRBJ1-2; a weak D match, TRBD1 (6 bases). The CDR3 has 13 amino acids. Trimming removed 5 bases from V and 8 bases from J, with 15 bases in between. From germline, CDR1 is PRHDT and CDR2 FYEKMQ (reference sequence). CDR3 amino acids: CASSGENRAGYTF. As DNA, the CDR3 is TGTGCCAGCAGCGGAGAAAACAGGGCGGGCTACACCTTC. Variable domain in full (rest from reference TRBV13 and TRBJ1-2): AAGVIQSPRHLIKEKRETATLKCYPIPRHDTVYWYQQGPGQDPQFLISFYEKMQSDKGSIPDRFSAQQFSDYHSELNMSSLELGDSALYFCASSGENRAGYTFGSGTRLTVV.

This clonotype was recorded a few times. The CDR3 loop reads CASSLWASGDLNTQYF. The CDR3 coding sequence is TGTGCCAGCAGTTTATGGGCTAGCGGGGACCTCAATACGCAGTATTTT. V usage is TRBV28 and J usage is TRBJ2-3; 9 bases fit TRBD2. V trimming: 0 bases; J trimming: 7 bases; junction bases outside the gene matches: 8. This CDR3 has 16 residues. Germline values: CDR1 MDHEN, CDR2 SYDVKM.

This clonotype was observed a handful of times. In DNA form, the CDR3 reads TGCAGCGCGACCAGGACAGGCGGCGAGCAGTACTTC. Translating gives CSATRTGGEQYF. The chain has TRBV29-1 and TRBJ2-5; 7 bases line up with TRBD1. The J call is in doubt because the DNA end fits TRBJ2-7 better. Per germline, CDR1 SQVTM and CDR2 ANQGSEA. This CDR3 contains 12 residues.

The chain employs TRBV20-1 and TRBJ2-4, with 7 nucleotides matching TRBD1. The J call is in doubt because the DNA end fits TRBJ2-7 better. The CDR3 has 14 amino acids. CDR1 is DFQATT, CDR2 SNEGSKA, per germline (reference sequence). The CDR3 DNA sequence: TGCAGTGCTAGAGGGGTCAGGGGGATCTACGAGCAGTACTTC. Translated, it gives CSARGVRGIYEQYF.

The rearrangement uses TRBV29-1 and TRBJ1-5; D is ambiguous. The V gene lost 4 bases and the J gene lost 6 bases, with 4 bases spanning the gap. Germline assignment: CDR1 SQVTM and CDR2 ANQGSEA. CDR3 size: 10 residues. For the CDR3, the DNA is TGCAGCGTTGGGTCTCAGCCCCAGCATTTT. Residues: CSVGSQPQHF.